This TCR beta chain is from a study of CD8+CD57+ T cells in acquired aplastic anemia. The use of genomic DNA as template underpinned the TCR beta VDJ and CDR3 profiling. TCRdb passed the reads through MiXCR, listing each CDR3 protein once. The sample holds roughly 58,000 distinct CDR3 sequences, 55% seen once. The length of the CDR3 is 16 residues. Trimming removed 3 bases from V and 0 bases from J; junction bases left unmatched: 3. From germline, CDR1 is SGHRS and CDR2 YFSETQ. In its sample, this clonotype was seen many times. The receptor was isolated from a human donor in good health, serving as a control. The chain employs TRBV5-1 and TRBJ2-6; TRBD1 matches 7 bases. The specimen was sorted CD4+, CD8+, or CD8+CD57+ T cells (not recorded which) from PBMCs. Here the CDR3 reads CASSWGQTSGANVLTF. CDR3 nucleotide sequence: TGCGCCAGCAGCTGGGGACAGACCTCTGGGGCCAACGTCCTGACTTTC.